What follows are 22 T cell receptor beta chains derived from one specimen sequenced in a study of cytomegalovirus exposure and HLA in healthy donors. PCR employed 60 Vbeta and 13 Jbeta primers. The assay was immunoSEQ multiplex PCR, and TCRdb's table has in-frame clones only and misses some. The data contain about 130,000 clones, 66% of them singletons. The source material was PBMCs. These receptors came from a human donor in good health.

The CDR3 coding sequence is TGTGCCAGCAGCCCCAGGACTAGCGGGATGGGCACCGGGGAGCTGTTTTTT. Its protein is CASSPRTSGMGTGELFF. The rearrangement uses TRBV5-5 and TRBJ2-2; 12 bases agree with TRBD2. Looked up from germline, CDR1 is SGHKS and CDR2 is YYEKEE (reference sequence). The CDR3 spans 17 residues. V dropped 4 bases and J dropped 4; count of bases not matched to a gene: 8.

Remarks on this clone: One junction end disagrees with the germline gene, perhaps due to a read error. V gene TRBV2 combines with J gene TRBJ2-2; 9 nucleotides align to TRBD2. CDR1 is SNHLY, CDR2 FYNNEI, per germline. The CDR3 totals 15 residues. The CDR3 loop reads CASREAGGGTGELFF. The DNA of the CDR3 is TGTGCCAGCAGGGAAGCGGGAGGTGGCACCGGGGAGCTGTTTTTT.

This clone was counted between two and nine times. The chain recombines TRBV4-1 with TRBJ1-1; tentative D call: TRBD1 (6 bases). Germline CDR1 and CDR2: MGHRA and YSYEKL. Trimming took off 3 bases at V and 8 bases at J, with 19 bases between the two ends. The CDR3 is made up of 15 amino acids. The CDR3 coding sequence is TGCGCCAGCAGCCAGAGGGACATTTCTACTGCGGAAGCTTTCTTT. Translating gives CASSQRDISTAEAFF.

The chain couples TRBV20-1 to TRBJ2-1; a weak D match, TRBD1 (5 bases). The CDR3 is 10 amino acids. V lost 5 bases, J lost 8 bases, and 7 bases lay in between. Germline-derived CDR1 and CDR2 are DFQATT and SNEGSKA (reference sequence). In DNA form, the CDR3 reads TGCAGTGCTCGGACATATGAGCAGTTCTTC. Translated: CSARTYEQFF.

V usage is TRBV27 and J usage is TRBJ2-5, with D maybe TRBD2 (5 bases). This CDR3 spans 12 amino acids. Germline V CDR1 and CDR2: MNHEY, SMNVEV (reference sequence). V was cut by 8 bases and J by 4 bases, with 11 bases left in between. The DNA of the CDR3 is TGTGCCAGCGGTGCGGGCGGAGAGACCCAGTACTTC. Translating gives CASGAGGETQYF.

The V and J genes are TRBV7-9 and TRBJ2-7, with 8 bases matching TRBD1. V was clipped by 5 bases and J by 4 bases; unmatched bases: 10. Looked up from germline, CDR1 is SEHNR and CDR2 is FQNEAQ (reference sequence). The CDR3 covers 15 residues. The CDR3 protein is CASSTGQGLRYEQYF. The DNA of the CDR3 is TGTGCCAGCAGCACCGGACAGGGTCTTCGATACGAGCAGTACTTC.

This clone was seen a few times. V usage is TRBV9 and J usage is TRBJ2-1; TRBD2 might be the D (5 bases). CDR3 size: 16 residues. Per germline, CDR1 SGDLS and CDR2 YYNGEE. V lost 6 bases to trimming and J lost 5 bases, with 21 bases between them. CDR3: CASTEGAELTNNEQFF. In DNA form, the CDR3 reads TGTGCCAGCACCGAGGGCGCAGAGTTAACGAACAATGAGCAGTTCTTC.

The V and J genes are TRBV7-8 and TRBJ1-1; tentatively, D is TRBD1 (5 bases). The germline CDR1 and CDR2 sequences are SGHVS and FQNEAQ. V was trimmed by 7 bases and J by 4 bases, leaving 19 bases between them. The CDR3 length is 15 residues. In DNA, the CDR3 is TGTGCCAGCACCGATCGGGAGGGGTTTGGCACTGAAGCTTTCTTT. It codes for CASTDREGFGTEAFF.

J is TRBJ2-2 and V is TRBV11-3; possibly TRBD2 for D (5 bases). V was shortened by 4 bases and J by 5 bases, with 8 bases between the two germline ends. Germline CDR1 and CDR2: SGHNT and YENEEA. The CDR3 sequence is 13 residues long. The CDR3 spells CASSSRGTGELFF. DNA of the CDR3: TGTGCCAGCAGCTCAAGAGGGACCGGGGAGCTGTTTTTT.

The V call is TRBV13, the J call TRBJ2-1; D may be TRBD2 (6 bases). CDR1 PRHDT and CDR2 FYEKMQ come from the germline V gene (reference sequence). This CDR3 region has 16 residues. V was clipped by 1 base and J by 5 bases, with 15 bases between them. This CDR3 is CASSLVSASENNEQFF. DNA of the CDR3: TGTGCCAGCAGCTTAGTGAGTGCTAGCGAGAACAATGAGCAGTTCTTC.

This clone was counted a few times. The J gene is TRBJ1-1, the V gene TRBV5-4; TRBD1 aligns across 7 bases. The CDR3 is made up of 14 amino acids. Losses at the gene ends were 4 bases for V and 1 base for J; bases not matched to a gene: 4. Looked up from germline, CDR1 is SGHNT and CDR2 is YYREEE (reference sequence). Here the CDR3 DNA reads TGTGCCAGCAGCGGGGGACAGACGAACACTGAAGCTTTCTTT. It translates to CASSGGQTNTEAFF.

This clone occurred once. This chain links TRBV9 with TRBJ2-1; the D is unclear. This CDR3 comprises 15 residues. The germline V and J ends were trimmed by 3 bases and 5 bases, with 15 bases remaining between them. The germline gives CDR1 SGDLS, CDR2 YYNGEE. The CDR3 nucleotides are TGTGCCAGCAGCGAGGCGGCCTGGAAGAACAATGAGCAGTTCTTC. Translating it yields CASSEAAWKNNEQFF.

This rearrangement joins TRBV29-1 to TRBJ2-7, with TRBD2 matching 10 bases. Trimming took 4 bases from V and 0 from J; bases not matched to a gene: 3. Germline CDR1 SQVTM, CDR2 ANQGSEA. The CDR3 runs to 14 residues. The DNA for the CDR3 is TGCAGCGTTGGGACTAGCGGAGGCTCCTACGAGCAGTACTTC. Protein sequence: CSVGTSGGSYEQYF.

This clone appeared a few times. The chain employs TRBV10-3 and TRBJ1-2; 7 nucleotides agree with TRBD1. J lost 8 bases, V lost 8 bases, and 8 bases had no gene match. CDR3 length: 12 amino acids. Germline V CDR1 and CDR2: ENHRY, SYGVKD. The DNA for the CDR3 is TGTGCCATCTCTCCAGGGGGTCGAGGCTACACCTTC. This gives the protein CAISPGGRGYTF.

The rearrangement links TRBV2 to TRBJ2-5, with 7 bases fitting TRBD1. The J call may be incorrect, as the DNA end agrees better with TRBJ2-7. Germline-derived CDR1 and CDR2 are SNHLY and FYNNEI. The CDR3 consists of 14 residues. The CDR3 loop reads CAGNNRGPSYEQYF. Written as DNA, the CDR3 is TGTGCCGGAAACAACAGGGGCCCGTCCTACGAGCAGTACTTC.

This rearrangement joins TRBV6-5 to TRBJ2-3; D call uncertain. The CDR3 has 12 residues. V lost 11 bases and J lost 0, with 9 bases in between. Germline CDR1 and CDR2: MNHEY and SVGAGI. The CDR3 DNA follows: TGTGCCTCCGGTCGTAGCACAGATACGCAGTATTTT. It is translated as CASGRSTDTQYF.

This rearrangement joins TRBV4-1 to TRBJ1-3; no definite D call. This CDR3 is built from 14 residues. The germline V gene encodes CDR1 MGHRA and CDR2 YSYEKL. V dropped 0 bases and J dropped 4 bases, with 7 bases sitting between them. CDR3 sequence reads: CASSQDWRGNTIYF. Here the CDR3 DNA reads TGCGCCAGCAGCCAAGACTGGCGGGGAAACACCATATATTTT.

The CDR3 DNA reads TGTGCCAGCAGTTATGGGGACTATATTTACGAGCAGTACTTC. Its protein is CASSYGDYIYEQYF. V gene TRBV14 combines with J gene TRBJ2-7, with 7 bases aligning to TRBD2. V lost 6 bases to trimming and J lost 4 bases; unmatched junction nucleotides: 9. The germline gives CDR1 SGHDN, CDR2 FVKESK. The CDR3 consists of 14 residues.

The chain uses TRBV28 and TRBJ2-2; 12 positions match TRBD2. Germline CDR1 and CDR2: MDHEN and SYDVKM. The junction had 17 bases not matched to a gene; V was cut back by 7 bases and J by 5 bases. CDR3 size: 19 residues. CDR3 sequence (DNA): TGTGCCAGCACAGGAGCGGGACTAGCGGGTCAAGGTCGTACCGGGGAGCTGTTTTTT. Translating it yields CASTGAGLAGQGRTGELFF.

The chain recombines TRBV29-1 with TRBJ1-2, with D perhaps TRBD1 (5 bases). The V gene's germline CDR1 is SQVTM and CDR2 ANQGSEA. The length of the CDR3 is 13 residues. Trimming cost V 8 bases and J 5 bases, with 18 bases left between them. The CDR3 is CSSRGTASYGYTF. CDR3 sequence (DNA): TGCAGCTCCCGGGGGACGGCTTCTTATGGCTACACCTTC.

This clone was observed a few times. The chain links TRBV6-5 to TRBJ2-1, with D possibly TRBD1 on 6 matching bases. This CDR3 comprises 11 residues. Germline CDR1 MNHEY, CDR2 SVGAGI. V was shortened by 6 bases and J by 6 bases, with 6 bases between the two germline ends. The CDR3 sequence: CASSRGNEQFF. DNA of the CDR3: TGTGCCAGCAGCAGGGGCAATGAGCAGTTCTTC.

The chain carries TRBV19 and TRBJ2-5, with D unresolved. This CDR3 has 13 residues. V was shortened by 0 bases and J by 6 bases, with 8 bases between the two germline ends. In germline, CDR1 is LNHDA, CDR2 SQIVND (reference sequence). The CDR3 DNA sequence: TGTGCCAGTAGTATAGACGCAGGAAAGACCCAGTACTTC. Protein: CASSIDAGKTQYF.